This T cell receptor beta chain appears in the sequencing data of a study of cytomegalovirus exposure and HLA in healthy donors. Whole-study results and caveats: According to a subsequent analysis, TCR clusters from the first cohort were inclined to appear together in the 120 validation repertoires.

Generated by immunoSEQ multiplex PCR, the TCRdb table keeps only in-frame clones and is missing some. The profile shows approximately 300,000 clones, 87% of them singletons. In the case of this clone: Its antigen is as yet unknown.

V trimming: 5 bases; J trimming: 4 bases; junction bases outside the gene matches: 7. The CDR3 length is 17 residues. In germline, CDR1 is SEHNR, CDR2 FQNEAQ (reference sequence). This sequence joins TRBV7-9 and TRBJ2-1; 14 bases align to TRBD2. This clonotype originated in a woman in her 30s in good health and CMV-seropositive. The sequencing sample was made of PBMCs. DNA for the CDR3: TGTGCCAGCAGCAGGGGACTAGCGGGAGATGGTTACAATGAGCAGTTCTTC. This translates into CASSRGLAGDGYNEQFF.